This T cell receptor beta chain came from a study of T cell responses to AZD1222 COVID-19 vaccine. Both about-4-week and about-12-week second-dose recipients were combined. Here immunoSEQ multiplex PCR was the method, and the copy in TCRdb shows in-frame clones only, minus some. The data hold around 80,000 clones, with 80% to 90% observed a single time. The V segment lost 5 bases and the J segment 0 bases; nucleotides outside the gene matches: 7. CDR3 length: 15 residues. CDR1 MDHEN and CDR2 SYDVKM come from the germline V gene. The material sequenced was peripheral blood, taken 28 days after the second AZD1222 dose. The TCR sequence derives from an adult who received the AZD1222 COVID-19 vaccine. The chain joins TRBV28 to TRBJ2-7; TRBD2 aligns across 7 bases. The CDR3 sequence: CASSRAGVLSYEQYF. CDR3 sequence (DNA): TGTGCCAGCAGTCGGGCGGGGGTCCTCTCCTACGAGCAGTACTTC.